This TCR beta chain was obtained from a study of spatial heterogeneity in lung cancer. Time point noted: blood at routine non-recurrence follow-up after resection. TCRdb reprocessed the 5' RACE reads with MiXCR, giving one entry per CDR3 protein. Of 110,000 or so distinct CDR3 sequences in the sample, approximately 10% were seen once. Germline CDR1 is MDHEN and CDR2 is SYDVKM. The CDR3 totals 13 residues. With V trimmed by 8 bases and J by 0 bases, 4 bases remained unmatched. This sequence originates from a female donor with early-stage non-small cell lung cancer. The source material was PBMCs, sampled at follow-up. This rearrangement joins TRBV28 to TRBJ2-7, with TRBD1 matching over 7 bases. The CDR3 region has the DNA TGTGCCAGCGGGGACAGATCCTCCTACGAGCAGTACTTC. Its protein product is CASGDRSSYEQYF.